This T cell receptor beta chain originates from a study of blood T cell repertoires in COVID-19. Study overall: The analysed material was cDNA or gDNA that came from T cells, B-cell-depleted T cells, or PBMCs.

Original handling: By means of reference gene primer amplification, nucleated cell counts were estimated. Only in-frame clones appear in the TCRdb table, and some are missing; sequencing was by immunoSEQ multiplex PCR. That table is the source of V, J and clone size, and D and trimming were worked out from the DNA. The sample has some 74,000 clones, 88% seen once. This CDR3 spans 16 amino acids. The V segment lost 5 bases and the J segment 0 bases; nucleotides outside the gene matches: 6. Germline V gene sequence: CDR1 LNHDA, CDR2 SQIVND (reference sequence). Sequenced material: peripheral blood. This rearrangement joins TRBV19 to TRBJ1-4; 7 nucleotides line up with TRBD1. The TCR originated in a woman older than 75 with acute or convalescent COVID-19. CDR3 loop: CASSFRDSSTNEKLFF. The CDR3 coding sequence is TGTGCCAGTAGTTTCCGGGACAGCTCAACTAATGAAAAACTGTTTTTT.